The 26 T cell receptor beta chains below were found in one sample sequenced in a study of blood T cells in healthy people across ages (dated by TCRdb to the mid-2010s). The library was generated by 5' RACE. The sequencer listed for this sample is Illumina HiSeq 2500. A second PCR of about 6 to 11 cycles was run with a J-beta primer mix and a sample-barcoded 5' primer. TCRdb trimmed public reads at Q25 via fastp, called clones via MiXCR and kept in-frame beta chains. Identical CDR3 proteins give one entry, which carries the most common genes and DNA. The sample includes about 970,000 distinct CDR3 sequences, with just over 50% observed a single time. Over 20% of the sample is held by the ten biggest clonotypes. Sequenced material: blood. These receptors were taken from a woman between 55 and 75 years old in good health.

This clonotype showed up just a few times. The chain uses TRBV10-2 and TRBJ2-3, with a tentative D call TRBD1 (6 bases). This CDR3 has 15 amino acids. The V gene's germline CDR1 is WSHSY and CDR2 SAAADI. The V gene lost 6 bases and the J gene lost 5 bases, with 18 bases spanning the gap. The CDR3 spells CASSRTAAQGDTQYF. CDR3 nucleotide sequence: TGCGCCAGCAGCCGAACGGCAGCACAGGGAGATACGCAGTATTTT.

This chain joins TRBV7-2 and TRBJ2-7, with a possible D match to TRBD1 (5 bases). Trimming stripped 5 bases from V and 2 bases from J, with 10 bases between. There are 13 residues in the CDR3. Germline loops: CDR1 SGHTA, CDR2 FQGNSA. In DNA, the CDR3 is TGTGCCAGCAGCATTCGGACAACCTACGAGCAGTACTTC. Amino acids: CASSIRTTYEQYF.

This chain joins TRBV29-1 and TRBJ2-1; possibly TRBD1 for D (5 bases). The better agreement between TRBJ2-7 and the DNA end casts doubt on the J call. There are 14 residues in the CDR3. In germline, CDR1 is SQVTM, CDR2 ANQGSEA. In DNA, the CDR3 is TGCAGCGTTGAGGGATGGGGCTCCTACAATGAGCAGTACTTC. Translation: CSVEGWGSYNEQYF.

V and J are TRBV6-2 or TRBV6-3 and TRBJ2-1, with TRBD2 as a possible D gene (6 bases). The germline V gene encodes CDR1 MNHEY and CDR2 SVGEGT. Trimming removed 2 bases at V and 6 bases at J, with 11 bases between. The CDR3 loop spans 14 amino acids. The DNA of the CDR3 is TGTGCCAGCAGTTACAGGGACTGGAGCAATGAGCAGTTCTTC. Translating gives CASSYRDWSNEQFF.

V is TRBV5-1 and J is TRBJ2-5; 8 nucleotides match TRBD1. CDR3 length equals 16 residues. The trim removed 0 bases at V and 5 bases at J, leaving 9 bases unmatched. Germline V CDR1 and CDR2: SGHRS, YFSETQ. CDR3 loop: CASSLEDRGLWETQYF. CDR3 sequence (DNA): TGCGCCAGCAGCTTGGAAGACAGGGGACTCTGGGAGACCCAGTACTTC.

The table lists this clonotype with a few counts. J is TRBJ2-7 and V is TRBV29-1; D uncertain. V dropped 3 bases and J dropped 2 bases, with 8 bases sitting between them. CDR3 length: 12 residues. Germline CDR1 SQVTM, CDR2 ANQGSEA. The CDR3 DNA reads TGCAGCGTTGAGGAAGGAACCTACGAGCAGTACTTC. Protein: CSVEEGTYEQYF.

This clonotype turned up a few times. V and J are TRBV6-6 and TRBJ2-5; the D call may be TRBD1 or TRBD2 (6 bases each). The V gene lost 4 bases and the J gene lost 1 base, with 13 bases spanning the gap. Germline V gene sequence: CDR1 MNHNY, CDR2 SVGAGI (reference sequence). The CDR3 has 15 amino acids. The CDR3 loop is CASSSAEGGQETQYF. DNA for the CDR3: TGTGCCAGCAGTTCCGCCGAGGGGGGCCAAGAGACCCAGTACTTC.

The CDR3 spells CASSRSWVDEQYF. The CDR3 DNA follows: TGCGCCAGCAGTCGTTCCTGGGTCGACGAGCAGTACTTC. V gene TRBV5-1 combines with J gene TRBJ2-7; unclear D gene. This CDR3 has 13 residues. The V gene lost 5 bases and the J gene lost 5 bases, with 14 bases spanning the gap. Germline CDR1 is SGHRS and CDR2 is YFSETQ.

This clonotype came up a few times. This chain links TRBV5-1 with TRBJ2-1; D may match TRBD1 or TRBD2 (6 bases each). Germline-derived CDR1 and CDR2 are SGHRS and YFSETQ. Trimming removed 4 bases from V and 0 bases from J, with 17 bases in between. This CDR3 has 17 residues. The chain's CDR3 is CASSLPGAGHSYNEQFF. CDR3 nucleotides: TGCGCCAGCAGCCTCCCAGGGGCGGGACACTCCTACAATGAGCAGTTCTTC. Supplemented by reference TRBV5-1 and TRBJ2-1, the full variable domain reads KAGVTQTPRYLIKTRGQQVTLSCSPISGHRSVSWYQQTPGQGLQFLFEYFSETQRNKGNFPGRFSGRQFSNSRSEMNVSTLELGDSALYLCASSLPGAGHSYNEQFFGPGTRLTVL.

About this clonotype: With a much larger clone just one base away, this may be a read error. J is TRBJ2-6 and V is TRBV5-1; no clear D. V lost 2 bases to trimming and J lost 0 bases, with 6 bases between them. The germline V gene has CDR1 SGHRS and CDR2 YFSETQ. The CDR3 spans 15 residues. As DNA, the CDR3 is TGCGCCAGCAGCTTTACACTCTCTGGGGCCAACGTCCTGACTTTC. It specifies CASSFTLSGANVLTF.

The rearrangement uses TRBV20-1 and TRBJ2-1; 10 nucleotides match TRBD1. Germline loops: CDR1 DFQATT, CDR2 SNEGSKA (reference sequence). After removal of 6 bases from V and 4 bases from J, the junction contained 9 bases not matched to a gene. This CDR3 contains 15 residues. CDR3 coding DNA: TGCAGTGCGCCGAGGACAGGGGGTTTTTACAATGAGCAGTTCTTC. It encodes CSAPRTGGFYNEQFF.

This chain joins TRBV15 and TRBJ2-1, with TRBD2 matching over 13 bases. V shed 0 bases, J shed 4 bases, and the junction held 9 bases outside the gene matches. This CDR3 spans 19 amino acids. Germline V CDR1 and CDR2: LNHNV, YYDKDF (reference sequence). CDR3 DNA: TGTGCCACCAGCAGAGACTCTAGGACTAGCGGGAGAACATACAATGAGCAGTTCTTC. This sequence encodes CATSRDSRTSGRTYNEQFF.

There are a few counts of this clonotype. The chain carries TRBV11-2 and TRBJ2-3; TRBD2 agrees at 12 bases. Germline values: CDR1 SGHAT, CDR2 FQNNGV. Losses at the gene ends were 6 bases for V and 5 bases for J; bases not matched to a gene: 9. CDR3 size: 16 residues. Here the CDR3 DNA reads TGTGCCAGCAGTAAACTAGCGGGAGGTCGACTAGATACGCAGTATTTT. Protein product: CASSKLAGGRLDTQYF.

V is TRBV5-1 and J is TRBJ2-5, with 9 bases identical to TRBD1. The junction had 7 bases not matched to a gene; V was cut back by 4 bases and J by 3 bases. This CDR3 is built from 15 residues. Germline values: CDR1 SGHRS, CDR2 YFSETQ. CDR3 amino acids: CASSTPRDREETQYF. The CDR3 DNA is TGCGCCAGCAGCACACCTCGGGACAGGGAAGAGACCCAGTACTTC. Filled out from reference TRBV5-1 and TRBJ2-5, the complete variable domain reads KAGVTQTPRYLIKTRGQQVTLSCSPISGHRSVSWYQQTPGQGLQFLFEYFSETQRNKGNFPGRFSGRQFSNSRSEMNVSTLELGDSALYLCASSTPRDREETQYFGPGTRLLVL.

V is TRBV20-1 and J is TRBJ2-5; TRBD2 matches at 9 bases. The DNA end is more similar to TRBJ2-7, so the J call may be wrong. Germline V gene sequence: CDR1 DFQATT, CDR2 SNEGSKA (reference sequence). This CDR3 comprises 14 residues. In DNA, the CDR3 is TGCAGTGCTAGTATAGCGACAGCGGGAGGCGAGCAGTACTTC. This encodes CSASIATAGGEQYF.

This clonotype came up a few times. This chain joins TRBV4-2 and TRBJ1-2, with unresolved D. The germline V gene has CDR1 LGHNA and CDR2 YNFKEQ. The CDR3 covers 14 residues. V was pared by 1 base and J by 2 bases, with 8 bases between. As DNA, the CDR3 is TGTGCCAGCAGCCAAGGAGACCGAAACTATGGCTACACCTTC. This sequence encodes CASSQGDRNYGYTF.

CDR3 coding DNA: TGTGCCAGCAGCTCTTCGACCGTTTCGCGGTCGGAGCTGTTTTTT. This encodes CASSSSTVSRSELFF. This chain connects TRBV7-6 to TRBJ2-2, with no clear D. Trimming removed 4 bases at V and 10 bases at J, with 19 bases between. Germline CDR1 and CDR2: SGHVS and FNYEAQ. This CDR3 is built from 15 residues. Full variable domain (missing parts from reference TRBV7-6 and TRBJ2-2): GAGVSQSPRYKVTKRGQDVALRCDPISGHVSLYWYRQALGQGPEFLTYFNYEAQQDKSGLPNDRFSAERPEGSISTLTIQRTEQRDSAMYRCASSSSTVSRSELFFGEGSRLTVL.

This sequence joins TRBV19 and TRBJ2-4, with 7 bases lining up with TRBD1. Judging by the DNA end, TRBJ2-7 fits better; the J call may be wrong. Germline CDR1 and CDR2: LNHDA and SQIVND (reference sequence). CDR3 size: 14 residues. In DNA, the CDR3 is TGTGCCAGTAGTGGACAGGCCCACTCCTACGAGCAGTACTTC. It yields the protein CASSGQAHSYEQYF.

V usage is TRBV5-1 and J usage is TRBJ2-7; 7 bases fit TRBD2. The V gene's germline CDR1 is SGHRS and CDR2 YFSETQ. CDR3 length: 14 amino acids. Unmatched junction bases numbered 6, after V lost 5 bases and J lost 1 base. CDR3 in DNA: TGCGCCAGCAGATTCACTAGCGCTTCCTACGAGCAGTACTTC. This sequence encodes CASRFTSASYEQYF.

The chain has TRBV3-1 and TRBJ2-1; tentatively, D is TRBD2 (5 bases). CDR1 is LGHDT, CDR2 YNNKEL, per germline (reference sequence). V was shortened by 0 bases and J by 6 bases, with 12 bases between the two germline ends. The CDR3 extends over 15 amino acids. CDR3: CASSQDRGGGNEQFF. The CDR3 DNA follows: TGTGCCAGCAGCCAAGATCGGGGTGGAGGCAATGAGCAGTTCTTC.

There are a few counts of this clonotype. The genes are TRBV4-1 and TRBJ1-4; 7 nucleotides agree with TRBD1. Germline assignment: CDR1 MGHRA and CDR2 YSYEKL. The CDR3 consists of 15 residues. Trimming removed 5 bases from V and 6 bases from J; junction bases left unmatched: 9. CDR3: CASSDDPGGDEKLFF. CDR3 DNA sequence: TGCGCCAGCAGCGACGACCCAGGGGGAGATGAAAAACTGTTTTTT.

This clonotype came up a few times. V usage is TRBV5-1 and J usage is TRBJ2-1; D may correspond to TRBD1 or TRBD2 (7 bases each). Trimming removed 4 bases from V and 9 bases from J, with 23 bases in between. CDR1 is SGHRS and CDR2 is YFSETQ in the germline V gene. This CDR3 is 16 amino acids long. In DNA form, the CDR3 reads TGCGCCAGCAGCCGGGGGGAGACAGGGCCTTTGAGTGAGCAGTTCTTC. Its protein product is CASSRGETGPLSEQFF.

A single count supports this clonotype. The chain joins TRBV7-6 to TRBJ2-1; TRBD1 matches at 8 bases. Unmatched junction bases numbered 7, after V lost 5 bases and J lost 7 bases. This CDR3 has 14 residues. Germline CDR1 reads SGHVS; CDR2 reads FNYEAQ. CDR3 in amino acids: CASSARQGRNEQFF. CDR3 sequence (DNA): TGTGCCAGCAGCGCGCGACAGGGGAGGAATGAGCAGTTCTTC.

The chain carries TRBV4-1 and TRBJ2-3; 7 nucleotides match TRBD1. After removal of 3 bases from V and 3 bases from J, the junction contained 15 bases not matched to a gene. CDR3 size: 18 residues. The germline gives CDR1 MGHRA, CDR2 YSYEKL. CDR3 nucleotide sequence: TGCGCCAGCAGCCACAGACAGGGCGCTCTCTCGATGACAGATACGCAGTATTTT. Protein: CASSHRQGALSMTDTQYF.

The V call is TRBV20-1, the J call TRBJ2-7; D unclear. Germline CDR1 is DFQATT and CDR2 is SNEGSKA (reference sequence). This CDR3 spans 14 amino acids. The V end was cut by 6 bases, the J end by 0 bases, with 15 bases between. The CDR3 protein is CSAPRPPGSYEQYF. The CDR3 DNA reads TGCAGTGCCCCTCGGCCCCCGGGCTCCTACGAGCAGTACTTC.

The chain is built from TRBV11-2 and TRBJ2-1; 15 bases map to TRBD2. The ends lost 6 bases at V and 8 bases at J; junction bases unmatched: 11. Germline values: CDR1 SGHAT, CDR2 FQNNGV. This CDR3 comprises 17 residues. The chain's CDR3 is CASSGLAGGLGMDEQFF. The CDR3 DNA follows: TGTGCCAGCAGTGGACTAGCGGGAGGGCTCGGTATGGATGAGCAGTTCTTC. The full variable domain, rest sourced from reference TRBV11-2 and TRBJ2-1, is EAGVAQSPRYKIIEKRQSVAFWCNPISGHATLYWYQQILGQGPKLLIQFQNNGVVDDSQLPKDRFSAERLKGVDSTLKIQPAKLEDSAVYLCASSGLAGGLGMDEQFFGPGTRLTVL.